This T cell receptor beta chain is from a study of T cell responses to AZD1222 COVID-19 vaccine. Study-wide findings and caveats: There were vaccine-associated CD4 TCRs across spike, dominant at 160-218 and 743-854. After the peak T cell response, and only then, were repertoires sampled. A rise in Spike-specific TCR breadth and depth followed two AZD1222 doses.

In the case of this clone: Antigen specificity is unknown. The sample holds other DNA sequences that translate to the same CDR3.

Trimming shortened V by 3 bases and J by 1 base, and 9 bases separated the two germline ends. This CDR3 comprises 14 residues. The germline V gene encodes CDR1 KGHSH and CDR2 LQKENI. The protocol was immunoSEQ multiplex PCR, while the TCRdb copy is restricted to in-frame clones and leaves out a portion. This table has 120,000 or so clones, around 85% appearing once. This sequence joins TRBV18 and TRBJ1-1; no firm D call. This TCR was recovered from an adult in good health. The source material was peripheral blood, sampled on day 0 of AZD1222 vaccination. The CDR3 spells CASSPQGKNTEAFF. The CDR3 DNA follows: TGTGCCAGCTCACCCCAAGGGAAGAACACTGAAGCTTTCTTT. The entire variable domain, with the rest obtained from reference TRBV18 and TRBJ1-1, is as follows: NAGVMQNPRHLVRRRGQEARLRCSPMKGHSHVYWYRQLPEEGLKFMVYLQKENIIDESGMPKERFSAEFPKEGPSILRIQQVVRGDSAAYFCASSPQGKNTEAFFGQGTRLTVV.